These 24 T cell receptor beta chains share one sample of origin, sequenced in a study of blood T cell repertoires in COVID-19. Measured with immunoSEQ multiplex PCR; TCRdb has only the in-frame clones, and not every one. The sample lists 200,000 or so clones; 80% to 85% were seen once. The specimen sequenced was peripheral blood. The receptor set was obtained from a woman aged 25-40 years with acute or convalescent COVID-19.

This clone was observed a few times. J is TRBJ1-6 and V is TRBV2, with TRBD1 as a possible D gene (5 bases). V was clipped by 3 bases and J by 13 bases, with 13 bases between them. Germline V CDR1 and CDR2: SNHLY, FYNNEI. The CDR3 is 13 amino acids. This chain's CDR3 is CASSEDIPGPLHF. The CDR3 DNA is TGTGCCAGCAGTGAGGACATCCCAGGTCCCCTCCACTTT.

This clone was recorded a few times. This sequence joins TRBV11-2 and TRBJ1-2; a possible D gene is TRBD1 (6 bases). Germline V gene data show CDR1 as SGHAT and CDR2 as FQNNGV. CDR3 length: 18 residues. Deletions cut 5 bases from V and 5 bases from J, with 27 bases between. Written as DNA, the CDR3 is TGTGCCAGCAGCCCCCGGGGGGGCCCACCTTTTTCCCGGTATGGCTACACCTTC. It yields the protein CASSPRGGPPFSRYGYTF.

The rearrangement joins TRBV10-3 to TRBJ1-1; 9 bases match TRBD1. The CDR3 is made up of 15 amino acids. CDR1 is ENHRY and CDR2 is SYGVKD in the germline V gene. V lost 0 bases and J lost 3; bases outside the gene matches: 2. The CDR3 spells CAISESGQGYTEAFF. Here the CDR3 DNA reads TGTGCCATCAGTGAGTCGGGACAGGGATACACTGAAGCTTTCTTT.

The chain links TRBV9 to TRBJ1-1, with TRBD1 matching 7 bases. The CDR3 loop spans 14 amino acids. CDR1 and CDR2 (germline): SGDLS, YYNGEE. The V gene end was trimmed by 4 bases and the J gene end by 3 bases; junction bases not matched to a gene: 6. CDR3 region: CASSFYDRDTEAFF. CDR3 nucleotide sequence: TGTGCCAGCAGCTTTTACGACAGGGACACTGAAGCTTTCTTT.

The V call is TRBV6-1, the J call TRBJ1-5; D might be TRBD1 (6 bases). The CDR3 is made up of 15 amino acids. V was clipped by 3 bases and J by 3 bases, with 12 bases between them. Germline loops: CDR1 MNHNS, CDR2 SASEGT. The CDR3 DNA reads TGTGCCAGCAGTGAGGACAGCCTTTTCAATCAGCCCCAGCATTTT. Its translation: CASSEDSLFNQPQHF.

This chain connects TRBV6-6 to TRBJ2-7, with D possibly being TRBD2 (6 bases). This CDR3 spans 17 amino acids. Trimming took 5 bases from V and 5 from J, leaving 25 bases between them. CDR1 is MNHNY and CDR2 is SVGAGI in the germline V gene (reference sequence). The CDR3 DNA follows: TGTGCCAGCAGTCCGCCGTGGGGGTGGAGGGTGGAGAACGAGCAGTACTTC. It translates to CASSPPWGWRVENEQYF.

The chain joins TRBV19 to TRBJ2-7; D is possibly TRBD1 (6 bases). Germline lookup yields CDR1 LNHDA and CDR2 SQIVND (reference sequence). The V and J ends lost 3 bases and 3 bases respectively, with 12 bases between them. The CDR3 loop spans 14 amino acids. This CDR3 reads CASSIPGAFYEQYF. The CDR3 nucleotides are TGTGCCAGTAGTATCCCAGGGGCCTTCTACGAGCAGTACTTC.

In regard to this clone: The junction and the germline gene differ at one end; a read error may be behind it. V gene TRBV4-2 combines with J gene TRBJ2-1; 7 bases match TRBD2. Germline V gene data show CDR1 as LGHNA and CDR2 as YNFKEQ. The CDR3 is made up of 15 amino acids. CDR3 coding DNA: TGTGCCAGCAGCCAAGATCGTCTAGCGGACCCTCCAGTACTCTTC. Translation: CASSQDRLADPPVLF.

The rearrangement uses TRBV6-1 and TRBJ2-7, with 12 bases aligning to TRBD2. The V gene end was trimmed by 3 bases and the J gene end by 3 bases; junction bases not matched to a gene: 9. The CDR3 is 17 residues long. Looked up from germline, CDR1 is MNHNS and CDR2 is SASEGT. CDR3 region: CASSERTSGIGGYEQYF. The CDR3 coding sequence is TGTGCCAGCAGTGAGAGGACTAGCGGGATAGGGGGCTACGAGCAGTACTTC.

J is TRBJ1-6 and V is TRBV2, with TRBD1 identical over 9 bases. The V gene end was trimmed by 8 bases and the J gene end by 8 bases; junction bases not matched to a gene: 4. Per germline, CDR1 SNHLY and CDR2 FYNNEI. The length of the CDR3 is 13 residues. The CDR3 DNA reads TGTGCCAGCGGGGGACAGGGACATTCACCCCTCCACTTT. Its protein is CASGGQGHSPLHF.

About this clone itself: This CDR3 is also generated by other DNA sequences in the sample. The J gene is TRBJ2-3, the V gene TRBV7-2; TRBD1 matches at 10 bases. The CDR3 is made up of 15 amino acids. Per germline, CDR1 SGHTA and CDR2 FQGNSA. V lost 1 base and J lost 3; bases outside the gene matches: 1. The CDR3 bases are TGTGCCAGCAGCTTAGGACAGGGGGCTACAGATACGCAGTATTTT. Encoded protein: CASSLGQGATDTQYF.

V and J are TRBV5-1 and TRBJ2-4; the match to TRBD1 covers 8 bases. With V trimmed by 3 bases and J by 7 bases, 9 bases remained unmatched. The CDR3 is 15 residues long. Germline values: CDR1 SGHRS, CDR2 YFSETQ. As DNA, the CDR3 is TGCGCCAGCAGCTGGGGCGGACAGGGTGGGAACATTCAGTACTTC. Amino acids: CASSWGGQGGNIQYF.

The V gene is TRBV6-5, the J gene TRBJ2-7; D is possibly TRBD2 (6 bases). The germline V gene encodes CDR1 MNHEY and CDR2 SVGAGI. Trimming removed 0 bases at V and 6 bases at J, with 6 bases between. The CDR3 covers 12 residues. The CDR3, as DNA: TGTGCCAGCAGTTACTCCGGGGGCGAGCAGTACTTC. As protein: CASSYSGGEQYF.

The rearrangement uses TRBV30 and TRBJ1-1; D unresolved. The CDR3 extends over 13 amino acids. The germline gives CDR1 GTSNPN, CDR2 SVGIG (reference sequence). Trimming took 8 bases from V and 1 from J, leaving 14 bases between them. The CDR3 DNA follows: TGTGCCCTGGAGATACATAGGAACACTGAAGCTTTCTTT. Protein: CALEIHRNTEAFF.

The chain uses TRBV27 and TRBJ1-1; D remains ambiguous. The CDR3 contains 12 residues. V was cut by 3 bases and J by 6 bases, with 8 bases left in between. Germline lookup yields CDR1 MNHEY and CDR2 SMNVEV (reference sequence). CDR3 amino acids: CASSFWGAEAFF. The CDR3 nucleotides are TGTGCCAGCAGTTTTTGGGGAGCTGAAGCTTTCTTT.

J is TRBJ1-6 and V is TRBV3-1 (or the pseudogene TRBV3-2), with 7 nucleotides matching TRBD1. The CDR3 contains 15 residues. Germline trimming cut 0 bases from V and 5 bases from J; bases unmatched to any gene: 1. Germline V gene lookup returns CDR1 LGHDT and CDR2 YNNKEL (reference sequence). CDR3 protein: CASSQDRGNNSPLHF. The CDR3 DNA reads TGTGCCAGCAGCCAAGACAGGGGGAATAATTCACCCCTCCACTTT.

CDR3 sequence (DNA): TGTGCCACCGGAGTTAGCGGACAAGAGACCCAGTACTTC. Translating it yields CATGVSGQETQYF. V usage is TRBV7-9 and J usage is TRBJ2-5; D perhaps matches TRBD2 (6 bases). CDR1 is SEHNR, CDR2 FQNEAQ, per germline (reference sequence). V lost 10 bases and J 2 bases, leaving 14 bases between the germline ends. The CDR3 extends over 13 amino acids. Full variable domain (rest looked up from reference TRBV7-9 and TRBJ2-5): DTGVSQNPRHKITKRGQNVTFRCDPISEHNRLYWYRQTLGQGPEFLTYFQNEAQLEKSRLLSDRFSAERPKGSFSTLEIQRTEQGDSAMYLCATGVSGQETQYFGPGTRLLVL.

The chain carries TRBV6-2 or TRBV6-3 and TRBJ1-1, with D uncertain. This CDR3 is built from 14 residues. Trimming removed 4 bases at V and 2 bases at J, with 11 bases between. Germline lookup yields CDR1 MNHEY and CDR2 SVGEGT. CDR3 loop: CASSLPGSNTEAFF. In nucleotides, the CDR3 is TGTGCCAGCAGTTTGCCCGGGAGTAACACTGAAGCTTTCTTT.

The chain carries TRBV30 and TRBJ2-1, with TRBD2 identical over 12 bases. The V gene end was trimmed by 7 bases and the J gene end by 7 bases; junction bases not matched to a gene: 5. This CDR3 comprises 13 residues. Germline lookup yields CDR1 GTSNPN and CDR2 SVGIG (reference sequence). CDR3 DNA: TGTGCCTATCTAGCGGGAGGGTCGAATGAGCAGTTCTTC. Translating gives CAYLAGGSNEQFF.

This chain links TRBV9 with TRBJ1-1, with 7 bases identical to TRBD1. This CDR3 is built from 13 residues. The V gene's germline CDR1 is SGDLS and CDR2 YYNGEE. V gave up 4 bases and J gave up 7 bases; unmatched junction bases: 7. CDR3 protein: CASSTRQGSEAFF. In DNA form, the CDR3 reads TGTGCCAGCAGCACCCGACAGGGTAGTGAAGCTTTCTTT.

This rearrangement joins TRBV7-9 to TRBJ2-7, with 8 bases fitting TRBD1. The CDR3 extends over 16 amino acids. V was pared by 4 bases and J by 3 bases, with 11 bases of the junction left unmatched. Germline loops: CDR1 SEHNR, CDR2 FQNEAQ (reference sequence). The CDR3 sequence is CASSYKPGTGIYEQYF. DNA for the CDR3: TGTGCCAGCAGCTATAAACCCGGGACAGGAATCTACGAGCAGTACTTC.

This sequence joins TRBV9 and TRBJ2-3, with TRBD2 matching over 7 bases. With 3 bases clipped from V and 2 bases from J, the junction kept 6 bases outside the gene matches. CDR3 size: 15 residues. The germline V gene encodes CDR1 SGDLS and CDR2 YYNGEE. CDR3 residues: CASSAGGFHTDTQYF. In nucleotides, the CDR3 is TGTGCCAGCAGCGCGGGAGGCTTTCACACAGATACGCAGTATTTT.

The rearrangement uses TRBV14 and TRBJ1-2; unclear D gene. Germline loops: CDR1 SGHDN, CDR2 FVKESK. The CDR3 has 14 residues. The V gene lost 2 bases and the J gene lost 8 bases, with 15 bases spanning the gap. CDR3 amino acids: CASSQSGGPQGYTF. Here the CDR3 DNA reads TGTGCCAGCAGCCAAAGTGGAGGGCCGCAGGGCTACACCTTC.

The chain uses TRBV6-2 or TRBV6-3 and TRBJ2-3, with TRBD2 matching over 13 bases. V gave up 2 bases and J gave up 4 bases; unmatched junction bases: 3. The length of the CDR3 is 16 residues. Germline CDR1 reads MNHEY; CDR2 reads SVGEGT. This chain's CDR3 is CASSYGGLAGADTQYF. CDR3 DNA sequence: TGTGCCAGCAGTTACGGTGGACTAGCGGGGGCAGATACGCAGTATTTT.